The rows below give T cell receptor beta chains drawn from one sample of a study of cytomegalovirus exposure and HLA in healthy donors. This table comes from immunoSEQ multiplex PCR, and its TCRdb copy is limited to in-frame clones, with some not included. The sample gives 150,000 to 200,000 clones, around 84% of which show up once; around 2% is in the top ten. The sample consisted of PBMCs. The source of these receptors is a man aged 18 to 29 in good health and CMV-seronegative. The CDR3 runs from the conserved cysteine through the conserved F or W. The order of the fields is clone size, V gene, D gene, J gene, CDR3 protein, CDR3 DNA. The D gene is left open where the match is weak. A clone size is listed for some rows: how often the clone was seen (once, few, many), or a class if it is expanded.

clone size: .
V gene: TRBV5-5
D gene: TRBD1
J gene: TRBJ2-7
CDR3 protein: CASSPWDSSGGEQYF
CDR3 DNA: TGTGCCAGCAGCCCATGGGACAGCTCTGGCGGCGAGCAGTACTTC

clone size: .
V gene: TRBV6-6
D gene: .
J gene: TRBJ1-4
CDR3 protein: CASSGRLTTNEKLFF
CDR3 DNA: TGTGCCAGCAGCGGACGACTAACAACTAATGAAAAACTGTTTTTT

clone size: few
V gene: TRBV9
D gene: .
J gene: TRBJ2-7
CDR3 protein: CASSDSYAYEQYF
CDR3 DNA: TGTGCCAGCAGCGACAGCTATGCCTACGAGCAGTACTTC

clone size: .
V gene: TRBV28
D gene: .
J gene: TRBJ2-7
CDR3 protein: CAGGGRLDEQYF
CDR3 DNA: TGTGCCGGCGGGGGCAGGTTAGACGAGCAGTACTTC

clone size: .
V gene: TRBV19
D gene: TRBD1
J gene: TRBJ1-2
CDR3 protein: CASSPRGGAVTNYGYTF
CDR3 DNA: TGTGCCAGTAGTCCGCGAGGGGGCGCCGTCACTAACTATGGCTACACCTTC

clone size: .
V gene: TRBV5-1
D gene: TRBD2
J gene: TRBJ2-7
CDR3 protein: CASSTSGAGVPHEQYF
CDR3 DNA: TGCGCCAGCAGCACCTCCGGGGCGGGAGTTCCCCACGAGCAGTACTTC

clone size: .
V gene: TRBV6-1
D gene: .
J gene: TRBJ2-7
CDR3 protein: CASRGGRRYEQYF
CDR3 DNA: TGTGCCAGCAGGGGGGGACGGCGATACGAGCAGTACTTC

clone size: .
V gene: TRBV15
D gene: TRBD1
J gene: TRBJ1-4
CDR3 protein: CATSSRQGLGEKLFF
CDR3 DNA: TGTGCCACCAGCAGCCGACAGGGCTTGGGTGAAAAACTGTTTTTT

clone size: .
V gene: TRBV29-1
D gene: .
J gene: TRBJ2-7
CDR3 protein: CSVWSREPYEQYF
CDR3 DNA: TGCAGCGTTTGGTCCAGGGAACCTTACGAGCAGTACTTC

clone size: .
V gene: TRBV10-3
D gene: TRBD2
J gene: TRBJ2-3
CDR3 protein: CAISPSGRAGDTQYF
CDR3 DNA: TGTGCCATCAGCCCTAGCGGGAGGGCGGGAGATACGCAGTATTTT

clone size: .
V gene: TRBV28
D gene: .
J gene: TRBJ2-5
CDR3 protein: CASSFRGFQETQYF
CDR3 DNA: TGTGCCAGCAGTTTTAGAGGGTTTCAAGAGACCCAGTACTTC

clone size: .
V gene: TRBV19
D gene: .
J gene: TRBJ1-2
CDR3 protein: CASSRAAGANYGYTF
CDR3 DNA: TGTGCCAGTAGTAGAGCGGCAGGAGCTAACTATGGCTACACCTTC

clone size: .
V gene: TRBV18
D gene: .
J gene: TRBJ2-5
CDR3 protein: CASSPGQEETQYF
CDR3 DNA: TGTGCCAGCTCTCCGGGACAAGAAGAGACCCAGTACTTC

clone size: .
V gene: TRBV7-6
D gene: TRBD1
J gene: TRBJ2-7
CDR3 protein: CASSSRGDRGTEQYF
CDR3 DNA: TGTGCCAGCAGCTCCCGGGGGGACAGGGGGACCGAGCAGTACTTC